This passage covers 3 T cell receptor beta chains from one sample sequenced in a study of T cells expressing NK-cell markers. TCRdb reanalyzed the 5' RACE reads and collapses them to one entry per CDR3 protein, without DNA. Its table lists 500,000 to 600,000 distinct CDR3 sequences. The sequenced sample was blood T cells: a sorted CD56 or NKG2C T cell subset, CD4+ or CD8+ T cells, or bulk PBMC T cells (not recorded which). The source is a man aged 18 to 30 in good health.

The chain joins TRBV7-9 to TRBJ2-3; TCRdb calls TRBD1, which cannot be checked without DNA. The length of the CDR3 is 17 residues. Germline assignment: CDR1 SEHNR and CDR2 FQNEAQ (reference sequence). The CDR3 region is CASSPDPGAPRADTQYF.

V is TRBV7-2 and J is TRBJ2-2; TCRdb names TRBD1, which stays unverified in the absence of DNA. Germline V gene lookup returns CDR1 SGHTA and CDR2 FQGNSA. This CDR3 spans 15 amino acids. CDR3 region: CASSRDREASGELFF.

The chain employs TRBV4-1 and TRBJ1-1; TCRdb gives TRBD1 as the D gene, but with no DNA this cannot be confirmed. The CDR3 is 13 amino acids. Germline-derived CDR1 and CDR2 are MGHRA and YSYEKL. The CDR3 spells CASSQLPEQGAFF.